The clone carrying this T cell receptor (beta chain) has ten or more counts. As yet, its antigen is unknown. A library of TCRbeta sequences, prepared with unique molecular identifiers, was generated. TCRdb used MiXCR to reprocess the PCR reads, holding one entry per CDR3 protein. The sample consists of fewer than 700,000 distinct CDR3 sequences, 13% of them appearing once. The data are from a study of T-cell reconstitution after alpha-beta-depleted transplantation in children. Overall study findings and caveats: The authors attributed T-cell counts and diversity one year after transplant mostly to newly produced T cells.

V lost 1 base to trimming and J lost 3 bases, with 3 bases between them. The germline CDR1 and CDR2 sequences are MDHEN and SYDVKM. The CDR3 has 13 residues. The specimen comprised PBMCs, mostly from graft donor cells, sampled 360 days after TCRalphabeta/CD19-depleted stem cell transplant. This receptor was taken from a male patient younger than 18 who had a stem cell transplant for acute myeloid leukemia, so the T cells may come from the graft donor. The chain combines TRBV28 with TRBJ2-2, with D unclear. The CDR3 region is CASSLYHTGELFF. For the CDR3, the DNA is TGTGCCAGCAGTTTATACCACACCGGGGAGCTGTTTTTT.